The T cell receptor beta chain under discussion was sequenced for a study of somatic mutations in cytotoxic T cells in rheumatoid arthritis. Unmatched junction bases numbered 2, after V lost 2 bases and J lost 5 bases. Per the germline V gene, CDR1 is SGHDT and CDR2 is YYEEEE. The CDR3 consists of 14 residues. Under the authors' procedure: Among patient CD8+ clones larger than 1%, matches to published virus-specific TCRB sequences were rare. TCRdb's table, derived via immunoSEQ multiplex PCR, lists solely in-frame clones and lacks some. V and J calls and clone size follow that table, whereas D and trimming were derived from the DNA. The data contain 2,000 to 3,000 clones, more than 60% of them seen just once; the ten biggest clones take up 35% to 50%.

J is TRBJ2-2 and V is TRBV5-6, with TRBD1 matching 8 bases. The source of this sequence is a man aged 65 to 85 with rheumatoid arthritis. The sequencing sample was made of CD8+ T cells sorted from blood. The CDR3 coding sequence is TGTGCCAGCAGCTTCCAGGGGGCTACCGGGGAGCTGTTTTTT. This sequence encodes CASSFQGATGELFF. Full variable domain (rest looked up from reference TRBV5-6 and TRBJ2-2): DAGVTQSPTHLIKTRGQQVTLRCSPKSGHDTVSWYQQALGQGPQFIFQYYEEEERQRGNFPDRFSGHQFPNYSSELNVNALLLGDSALYLCASSFQGATGELFFGEGSRLTVL.